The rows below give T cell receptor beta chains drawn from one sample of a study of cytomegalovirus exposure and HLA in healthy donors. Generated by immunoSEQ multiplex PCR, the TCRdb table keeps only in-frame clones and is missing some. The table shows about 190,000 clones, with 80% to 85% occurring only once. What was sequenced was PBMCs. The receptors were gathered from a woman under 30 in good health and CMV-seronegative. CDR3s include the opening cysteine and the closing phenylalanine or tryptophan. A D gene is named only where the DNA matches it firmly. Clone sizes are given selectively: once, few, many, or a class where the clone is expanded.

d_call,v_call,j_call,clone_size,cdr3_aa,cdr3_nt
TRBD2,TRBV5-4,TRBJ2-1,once,CASSLDSAGGPVEQFF,TGTGCCAGCAGCTTGGATTCGGCGGGAGGGCCCGTGGAGCAGTTCTTC
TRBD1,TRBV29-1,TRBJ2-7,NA,CSVEEGQGAYEQYF,TGCAGCGTTGAAGAGGGGCAGGGGGCCTACGAGCAGTACTTC
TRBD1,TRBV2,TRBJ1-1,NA,CASRGDRGPLNTEAFF,TGTGCCAGCAGAGGGGACAGGGGACCCCTGAACACTGAAGCTTTCTTT
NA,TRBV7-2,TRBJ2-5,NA,CASSGRGFQETQYF,TGTGCCAGCAGCGGCAGGGGTTTCCAAGAGACCCAGTACTTC
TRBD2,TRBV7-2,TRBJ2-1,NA,CASSLSGRAVNEQFF,TGTGCCAGCAGCTTAAGCGGGAGGGCCGTAAATGAGCAGTTCTTC
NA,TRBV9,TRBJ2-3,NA,CASSVRERASTDTQYF,TGTGCCAGCAGCGTCCGGGAGCGGGCTAGCACAGATACGCAGTATTTT
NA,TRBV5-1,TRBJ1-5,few,CASSLDGQSNQPQHF,TGCGCCAGCAGCTTGGATGGTCAGAGCAATCAGCCCCAGCATTTT
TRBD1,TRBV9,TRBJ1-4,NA,CASSVDRGREKLFF,TGTGCCAGCAGCGTAGACAGGGGGCGTGAAAAACTGTTTTTT
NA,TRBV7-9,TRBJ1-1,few,CASSSVGRLDTEAFF,TGTGCCAGCAGCTCAGTGGGGAGGCTCGACACTGAAGCTTTCTTT
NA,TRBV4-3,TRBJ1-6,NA,CASSQDLFETGVGGGNSPLHF,TGCGCCAGCAGCCAAGATCTTTTCGAGACAGGAGTGGGGGGAGGGAATTCACCCCTCCACTTT
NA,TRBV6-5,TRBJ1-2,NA,CASSYSHYGQNYGYTF,TGTGCCAGCAGTTACTCCCATTATGGACAGAACTATGGCTACACCTTC
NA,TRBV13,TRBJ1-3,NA,CASSLGLRRAGNTIYF,TGTGCCAGCAGCTTAGGCCTTCGGAGAGCTGGAAACACCATATATTTT
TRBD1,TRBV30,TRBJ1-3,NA,CAWGTESGNTIYF,TGTGCCTGGGGGACAGAATCTGGAAACACCATATATTTT
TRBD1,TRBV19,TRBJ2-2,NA,CASSNRGNTGELFF,TGTGCCAGTAGTAACAGGGGAAACACCGGGGAGCTGTTTTTT
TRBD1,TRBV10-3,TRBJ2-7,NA,CAISERLGQGVSYEQYF,TGTGCCATCAGTGAGAGGCTGGGGCAGGGGGTTTCCTACGAGCAGTACTTC
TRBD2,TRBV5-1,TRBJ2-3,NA,CASSGREGTDTQYF,TGCGCCAGCAGCGGCAGGGAGGGTACAGATACGCAGTATTTT
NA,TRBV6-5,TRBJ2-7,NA,CASHPSSRRGEQYF,TGTGCCAGTCATCCATCTAGCAGGAGAGGGGAGCAGTACTTC
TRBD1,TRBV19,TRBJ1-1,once,CASSNPGTGTEAFF,TGTGCCAGTAGTAACCCCGGGACAGGGACTGAAGCTTTCTTT
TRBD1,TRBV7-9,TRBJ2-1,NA,CSSSLEPGQGSNEQFF,TGTTCCAGCAGCCTTGAACCGGGACAGGGCAGCAATGAGCAGTTCTTC
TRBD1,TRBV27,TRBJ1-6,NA,CASSPGTGGNSPLHF,TGTGCCAGCAGTCCCGGGACAGGGGGAAATTCACCCCTCCACTTT
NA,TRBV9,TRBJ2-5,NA,CASSVGGAGPQETQYF,TGTGCCAGCAGTGTCGGAGGGGCAGGACCCCAAGAGACCCAGTACTTC
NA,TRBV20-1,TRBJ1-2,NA,CSSPRSVGYTF,TGCAGTTCCCCCAGGTCTGTCGGCTACACCTTC
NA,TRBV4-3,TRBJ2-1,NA,CASSQDRTSGVNEQFF,TGCGCCAGCAGCCAAGATCGAACTTCGGGGGTGAATGAGCAGTTCTTC
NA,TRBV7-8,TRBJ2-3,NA,CASSGEVGSSTDTQYF,TGTGCCAGCAGCGGGGAGGTCGGTTCGAGCACAGATACGCAGTATTTT
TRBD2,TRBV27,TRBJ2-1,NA,CASSFSTSGSSEQFF,TGTGCCAGCAGTTTCTCGACTAGCGGGAGTAGTGAGCAGTTCTTC
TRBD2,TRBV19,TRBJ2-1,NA,CASSIATSGYNEQFF,TGTGCCAGTAGTATCGCGACTAGCGGTTACAATGAGCAGTTCTTC
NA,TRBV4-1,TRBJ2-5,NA,CASSQEYRAGEETQYF,TGCGCCAGCAGCCAAGAATACAGGGCGGGCGAAGAGACCCAGTACTTC
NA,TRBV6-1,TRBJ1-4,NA,CASREQGRNEKLFF,TGTGCCAGCAGAGAACAGGGCAGGAATGAAAAACTGTTTTTT
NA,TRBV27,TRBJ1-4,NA,CASRDNRDTDEKLFF,TGTGCCAGCAGAGACAACCGGGACACCGATGAAAAACTGTTTTTT
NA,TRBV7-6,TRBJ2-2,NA,CASSVPAVANTGELFF,TGTGCCAGCAGCGTCCCAGCGGTTGCGAACACCGGGGAGCTGTTTTTT
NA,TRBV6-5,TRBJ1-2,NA,CASSYSEGYGYTF,TGTGCCAGCAGTTACTCGGAGGGATATGGCTACACCTTC
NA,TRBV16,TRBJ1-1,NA,CASSHEESLATEAFF,TGTGCCAGCAGCCACGAGGAGTCTTTGGCCACTGAAGCTTTCTTT
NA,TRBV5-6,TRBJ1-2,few,CASSLAEVYGYTF,TGTGCCAGCAGCTTGGCCGAGGTGTATGGCTACACCTTC
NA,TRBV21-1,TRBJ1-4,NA,CASSKWRVGATNEKLFF,TGTGCCAGCAGCAAATGGAGGGTAGGGGCAACTAATGAAAAACTGTTTTTT
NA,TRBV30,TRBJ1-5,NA,CAWSPRVYGNQPQHF,TGTGCCTGGAGTCCCAGGGTATATGGCAATCAGCCCCAGCATTTT
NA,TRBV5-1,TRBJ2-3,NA,CASSPVLTSTDTQYF,TGCGCCAGCAGCCCGGTATTAACTAGCACAGATACGCAGTATTTT
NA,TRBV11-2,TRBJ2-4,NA,CASRQIRGRAKNIQYF,TGTGCCAGCAGACAGATTCGGGGGAGAGCCAAAAACATTCAGTACTTC
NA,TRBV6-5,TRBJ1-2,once,CASVGGGSNYGYTF,TGTGCCAGCGTCGGCGGCGGATCTAACTATGGCTACACCTTC
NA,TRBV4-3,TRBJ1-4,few,CASSQVGGSGEKLFF,TGCGCCAGCAGCCAAGTTGGGGGGTCGGGTGAAAAACTGTTTTTT
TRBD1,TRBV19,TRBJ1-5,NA,CASSIAEGANQPQHF,TGTGCCAGTAGTATAGCCGAGGGGGCTAATCAGCCCCAGCATTTT
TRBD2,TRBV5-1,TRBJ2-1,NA,CASSLKRDSYNEQFF,TGCGCCAGCAGCTTAAAGCGGGACTCCTACAATGAGCAGTTCTTC